This T cell receptor beta chain stems from a study of CD8 T cells in Susac syndrome. The V gene's germline CDR1 is SEHNR and CDR2 FQNEAQ (reference sequence). The CDR3 consists of 15 residues. V was pared by 4 bases and J by 4 bases, with 9 bases of the junction left unmatched. cDNA came from about 0.46 to 1 ug RNA primed by random hexamers. By means of immunoSEQ multiplex PCR, TCR beta CDR3 spanning 54 Vbeta and 13 Jbeta underwent amplification. TCRdb re-called the immunoSEQ multiplex PCR reads with MiXCR, one entry per CDR3 protein. The sample carries about 120,000 distinct CDR3 sequences, approximately 90% recorded once.

V gene TRBV7-9 combines with J gene TRBJ1-1; 7 nucleotides match TRBD1. The sequencing sample was made of CD8+ T cells from PBMCs. The clonotype originates from a human donor in good health. This CDR3 reads CASSSQGVMGTEAFF. The CDR3 DNA follows: TGTGCCAGCAGCTCCCAGGGGGTGATGGGCACTGAAGCTTTCTTT.